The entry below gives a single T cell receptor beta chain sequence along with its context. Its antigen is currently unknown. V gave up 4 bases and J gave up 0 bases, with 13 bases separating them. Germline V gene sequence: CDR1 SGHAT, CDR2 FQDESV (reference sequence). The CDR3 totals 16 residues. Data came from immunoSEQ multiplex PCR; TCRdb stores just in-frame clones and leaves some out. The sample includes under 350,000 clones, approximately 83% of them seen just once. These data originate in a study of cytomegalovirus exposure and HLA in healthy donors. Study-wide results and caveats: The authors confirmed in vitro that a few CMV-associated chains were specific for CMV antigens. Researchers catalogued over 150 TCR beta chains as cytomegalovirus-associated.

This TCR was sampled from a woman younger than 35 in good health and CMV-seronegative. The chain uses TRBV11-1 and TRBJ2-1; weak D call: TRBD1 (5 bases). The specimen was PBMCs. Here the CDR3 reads CASSYNGHSSYNEQFF. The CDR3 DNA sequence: TGTGCCAGCAGCTACAACGGACACTCCTCCTACAATGAGCAGTTCTTC.